The following is a TCR beta chain sequence with its context. TCR beta sequencing covered blood CD8+ and CD4+ T cells. Healthy donors matched for age and sex were used as controls. TEMRA cells were FACS-enriched, and CD8+ and CD4+ T cells were isolated negatively. Trimming cost V 8 bases and J 5 bases; bases outside gene matches: 11. The CDR3 runs to 13 residues. Germline-derived CDR1 and CDR2 are GTSNPN and SVGIG (reference sequence). Random hexamers were used to reverse transcribe about 0.5 to 1 ug of RNA. The authors amplified TCR beta CDR3 across 54 Vbeta and 13 Jbeta using immunoSEQ multiplex PCR. Each CDR3 protein is one row after TCRdb ran MiXCR on the immunoSEQ multiplex PCR reads. The sample contains about 60,000 distinct CDR3 sequences, roughly 92% of which appear only once. This specimen belongs to a study of CD8 T cells in Susac syndrome.

The chain recombines TRBV30 with TRBJ1-1, with TRBD1 identical over 7 bases. This clonotype was obtained from a human donor in good health. What was sequenced was CD8+ T cells from PBMCs. The CDR3 here is CARQGGSDTEAFF. DNA of the CDR3: TGTGCCCGCCAGGGGGGGAGTGATACTGAAGCTTTCTTT.